The 17 T cell receptor beta chains below all came from one sample that was sequenced in a study of radiotherapy plus CTLA-4 blockade in lung cancer. Using immunoSEQ multiplex PCR, the repertoire was profiled, and TCRdb retains in-frame clones only, with some absent. Seen here are about 85,000 clones, 70% to 90% observed once, and the top ten hold about 2%. The input for sequencing was peripheral blood, taken from a patient treated with radiotherapy plus ipilimumab. These receptors all come from a human donor with non-small cell lung cancer who had a partial response to radiotherapy plus ipilimumab.

About this clone itself: The sample has other DNA sequences that encode this CDR3 too. J is TRBJ1-5 and V is TRBV7-8; D gene uncertain. The CDR3 is made up of 13 amino acids. V was clipped by 5 bases and J by 1 base, with 6 bases between them. The germline V gene encodes CDR1 SGHVS and CDR2 FQNEAQ. CDR3 sequence reads: CASSPGSNQPQHF. The CDR3 DNA reads TGTGCCAGCAGCCCGGGGAGCAATCAGCCCCAGCATTTT.

This rearrangement joins TRBV7-9 to TRBJ1-1; D not certain. The CDR3 has 15 amino acids. The germline V gene encodes CDR1 SEHNR and CDR2 FQNEAQ (reference sequence). V lost 4 bases to trimming and J lost 1 base, with 13 bases between them. CDR3 nucleotide sequence: TGTGCCAGCAGCTCGGGGTTCCACGAGAACACTGAAGCTTTCTTT. Its protein is CASSSGFHENTEAFF.

The chain recombines TRBV30 with TRBJ1-5; TRBD1 might be the D (5 bases). Per germline, CDR1 GTSNPN and CDR2 SVGIG (reference sequence). The CDR3 covers 14 residues. Trimming took off 1 base at V and 6 bases at J, with 13 bases between the two ends. Here the CDR3 reads CAWSEGNSGQPQHF. In DNA form, the CDR3 reads TGTGCCTGGAGTGAGGGGAATTCGGGTCAGCCCCAGCATTTT.

As DNA, the CDR3 is TGTGCCAGCAGGGCCGGGACAGGGGGCGAGCAGTACGTC. Translation: CASRAGTGGEQYV. This chain connects TRBV28 to TRBJ2-7; 11 bases fit TRBD1. J was trimmed by 6 bases and V by 6 bases; bases with no gene match: 4. The CDR3 extends over 13 amino acids. The germline gives CDR1 MDHEN, CDR2 SYDVKM.

This sequence joins TRBV27 and TRBJ1-2, with TRBD1 identical over 10 bases. Germline assignment: CDR1 MNHEY and CDR2 SMNVEV (reference sequence). The V segment lost 3 bases and the J segment 6 bases; nucleotides outside the gene matches: 7. The CDR3 runs to 15 residues. The CDR3 loop reads CASSFNRDRGDGYTF. In nucleotides, the CDR3 is TGTGCCAGCAGTTTTAACCGGGACAGGGGAGATGGCTACACCTTC.

On this clone itself: This likely comes from a read error, as the CDR3 has no conserved phenylalanine or tryptophan at its end. V usage is TRBV5-4 and J usage is TRBJ2-7; D is perhaps TRBD1 (6 bases). Germline CDR1 SGHNT, CDR2 YYREEE (reference sequence). V was clipped by 7 bases and J by 1 base, with 9 bases between them. The CDR3 is made up of 12 amino acids. CDR3 region: CASRDTSYEQYL. DNA for the CDR3: TGTGCCAGCCGGGACACATCCTACGAGCAGTACCTC.

This clone was recorded once. This sequence joins TRBV6-1 and TRBJ2-1; D remains unclear. Germline loops: CDR1 MNHNS, CDR2 SASEGT. The ends were cut back, 5 bases at V and 5 bases at J, with 4 bases in the middle. This CDR3 has 11 residues. CDR3 sequence (DNA): TGTGCCAGCAGTCTCGACAATGAGCAGTTCTTC. This codes for CASSLDNEQFF.

This clone was seen just once. The chain carries TRBV5-1 and TRBJ2-5; weak D call: TRBD1 (5 bases). The CDR3 runs 14 residues. Trimming stripped 1 base from V and 3 bases from J, with 10 bases between. Germline V gene lookup returns CDR1 SGHRS and CDR2 YFSETQ. The CDR3 region has the DNA TGCGCCAGCAGCTTGCGGACACGGAAAGAGACCCAGTACTTC. The encoded protein is CASSLRTRKETQYF.

The V and J genes are TRBV7-2 and TRBJ1-5; TRBD1 matches 8 bases. The junction had 2 bases not matched to a gene; V was cut back by 3 bases and J by 7 bases. Germline V gene lookup returns CDR1 SGHTA and CDR2 FQGNSA. The CDR3 totals 13 residues. The CDR3 protein is CASSFSGGQPQHF. The CDR3 DNA reads TGTGCCAGCAGCTTTTCAGGGGGCCAGCCCCAGCATTTT. Together with reference TRBV7-2 and TRBJ1-5, the CDR3 gives the full variable domain: GAGVSQSPSNKVTEKGKDVELRCDPISGHTALYWYRQSLGQGLEFLIYFQGNSAPDKSGLPSDRFSAERTGGSVSTLTIQRTQQEDSAVYLCASSFSGGQPQHFGDGTRLSIL.

This clone appeared a few times. The chain employs TRBV27 and TRBJ2-7; 11 positions agree with TRBD2. The CDR3 sequence is 19 residues long. The germline gives CDR1 MNHEY, CDR2 SMNVEV (reference sequence). V lost 2 bases, J lost 1 base, and 13 bases stayed unmatched. The CDR3 nucleotides read TGTGCCAGCAGTTTAGTCGGGGCAACTAGCGGGGGCAGGTCCTACGAGCAGTACTTC. Residues: CASSLVGATSGGRSYEQYF.

The chain carries TRBV6-5 and TRBJ2-1; TRBD2 might be the D (6 bases). V shed 5 bases and J shed 8 bases, with 19 bases lying between them. CDR1 and CDR2 from the germline V gene are MNHEY and SVGAGI. The CDR3 has 15 amino acids. CDR3 protein: CASSPRGLARDEQFF. In DNA, the CDR3 is TGTGCCAGCAGTCCACGAGGGCTAGCGCGCGATGAGCAGTTCTTC.

The gene calls are TRBV5-1 and TRBJ2-1; 8 bases are a match to TRBD1. Germline values: CDR1 SGHRS, CDR2 YFSETQ. The V and J ends lost 0 bases and 5 bases, in that order; junction bases with no gene match: 10. The CDR3 length is 17 residues. The CDR3, as DNA: TGCGCCAGCAGCTTGGGGGGTGGGACAGGCATAAACAATGAGCAGTTCTTC. Translated: CASSLGGGTGINNEQFF.

The J gene is TRBJ2-5, the V gene TRBV15, with 9 bases aligning to TRBD1. From germline, CDR1 is LNHNV and CDR2 YYDKDF (reference sequence). Trimming removed 3 bases from V and 3 bases from J; junction bases left unmatched: 2. This CDR3 region has 14 residues. CDR3 loop: CATSSRDREETQYF. CDR3 sequence (DNA): TGTGCCACCAGCAGCCGGGACAGGGAAGAGACCCAGTACTTC.

About this clone: The junction differs from germline at one of its ends, possibly a read error. The chain uses TRBV7-2 and TRBJ1-1; 7 bases are shared with TRBD1. From germline, CDR1 is SGHTA and CDR2 FQGNSA. The CDR3 has 14 amino acids. In DNA, the CDR3 is TGTGCCAGCAGCCCAATGACAGGGAACCCTGAAGCTTTCTTT. Residues: CASSPMTGNPEAFF.

This chain links TRBV19 with TRBJ1-1, with 9 bases lining up with TRBD1. V shed 6 bases, J shed 6 bases, and the junction held 14 bases outside the gene matches. This CDR3 contains 16 residues. Looked up from germline, CDR1 is LNHDA and CDR2 is SQIVND (reference sequence). CDR3 loop: CASSPSYDRGFAEAFF. In DNA, the CDR3 is TGTGCCAGTAGCCCCTCCTATGACAGGGGGTTCGCTGAAGCTTTCTTT.

The chain links TRBV28 to TRBJ2-5, with 13 positions matching TRBD2. Germline CDR1 reads MDHEN; CDR2 reads SYDVKM. The CDR3 has 17 amino acids. J was trimmed by 2 bases and V by 5 bases; bases with no gene match: 8. The CDR3: CASSPWTSGRFQETQYF. Here the CDR3 DNA reads TGTGCCAGCAGTCCCTGGACTAGCGGGAGATTTCAAGAGACCCAGTACTTC.

The V call is TRBV6-1, the J call TRBJ1-2, with 10 bases lining up with TRBD1. Germline trimming cut 4 bases from V and 7 bases from J; bases unmatched to any gene: 3. There are 13 residues in the CDR3. Germline V gene sequence: CDR1 MNHNS, CDR2 SASEGT. CDR3 sequence (DNA): TGTGCCAGCAGTGGACAGGGGGCGGTTGGCTACACCTTC. Translating it yields CASSGQGAVGYTF.